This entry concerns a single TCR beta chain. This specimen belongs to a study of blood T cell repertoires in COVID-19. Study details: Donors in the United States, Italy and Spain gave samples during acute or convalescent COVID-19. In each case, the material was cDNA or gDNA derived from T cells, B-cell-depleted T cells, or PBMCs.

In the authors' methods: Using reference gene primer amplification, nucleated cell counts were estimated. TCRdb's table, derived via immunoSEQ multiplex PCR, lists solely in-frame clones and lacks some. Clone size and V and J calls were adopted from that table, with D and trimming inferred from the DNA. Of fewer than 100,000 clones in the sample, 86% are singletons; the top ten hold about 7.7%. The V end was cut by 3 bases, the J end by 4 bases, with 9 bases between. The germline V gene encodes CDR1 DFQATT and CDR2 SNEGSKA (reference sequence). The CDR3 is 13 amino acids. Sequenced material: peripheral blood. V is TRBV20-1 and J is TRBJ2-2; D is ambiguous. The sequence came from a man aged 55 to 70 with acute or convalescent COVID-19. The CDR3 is CSASLLGTGELFF. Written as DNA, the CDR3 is TGCAGTGCTAGTCTCCTCGGCACCGGGGAGCTGTTTTTT.